These T cell receptor beta chains were read from a single sample in a study of Graves' ophthalmopathy and Graves' hyperthyroidism. TCRdb fed the multiplex PCR reads into MiXCR, producing one record per CDR3 protein. The sample lists approximately 160,000 distinct CDR3 sequences, around 39% occurring once. The sequenced material came from peripheral blood. The receptors originated from a man younger than 40 with Graves' ophthalmopathy. CDR3s include the opening cysteine and the closing phenylalanine or tryptophan. A D gene is named only where the DNA matches it firmly. Expanded clones are given a class, and other clones once, few, many or no size at all.

>many|TRBJ2-2|TRBV6-1|TRBD1
TGTGCCAGCCGCAACAGGGGCGGCGGCGGGGAGCTGTTTTTT
CASRNRGGGGELFF
>.|TRBJ2-7|TRBV2|.
TGTGCCAGCAGTGAAAGGGGGGTTGATCAAGAGCAGTACTTC
CASSERGVDQEQYF
>.|TRBJ1-2|TRBV12-3/TRBV12-4|TRBD1
TGTGCCAGCAGTGGGAGGCCAGGGGGGCTCCTGGTGAACTATGGCTACACCTTC
CASSGRPGGLLVNYGYTF
>many|TRBJ1-3|TRBV28|.
TGTGCCAGCAGTTTTGGGGTCTCTGGAAACACCATATATTTT
CASSFGVSGNTIYF
>.|TRBJ1-5|TRBV12-3/TRBV12-4|.
TGTGCCAGCAGTTCCGTGGCAGGGGAATATCAGCCCCAGCATTTT
CASSSVAGEYQPQHF
>once|TRBJ2-5|TRBV6-1|TRBD1
TGTGCCAGCAGTGAGGCAGGGGGCTCGGAGACCCAGTACTTC
CASSEAGGSETQYF
>.|TRBJ2-7|TRBV6-5|TRBD2
TGTGCCAGCAGTTACTCAAAACTAGCGGGGAACGAGCAGTACTTC
CASSYSKLAGNEQYF
>many|TRBJ2-5|TRBV18|TRBD2
TGTGCCAGCTCACCGTATAGCGGGGCCAGCCAAGAGACCCAGTACTTC
CASSPYSGASQETQYF
>.|TRBJ2-5|TRBV24-1|TRBD2
TGTGCCACCGGACTAGCGGGGAAAGAGACCCAGTACTTC
CATGLAGKETQYF
>many|TRBJ1-1|TRBV30|.
TGTGCCTGGAGTCAGAGTCATAACACTGAAGCTTTCTTT
CAWSQSHNTEAFF
>.|TRBJ2-7|TRBV6-5|.
TGTGCCAGCAGTTACTCTTTAGCGCTGGTCTCCTACGAGCAGTACTTC
CASSYSLALVSYEQYF
>.|TRBJ2-7|TRBV12-3/TRBV12-4|.
TGTGCCAGCAGTTTGGGACAAACGCTCTCCTACGAGCAGTACTTC
CASSLGQTLSYEQYF
>many|TRBJ1-1|TRBV11-3|.
TGTGCCAGCAGCTTATTGGGGGGCGGCACTGAAGCTTTCTTT
CASSLLGGGTEAFF
>many|TRBJ2-4|TRBV12-3/TRBV12-4|TRBD1
TGTGCCAGCAGTTTTACGGGACAGGGTGGTCACGCCAAAAACATTCAGTACTTC
CASSFTGQGGHAKNIQYF
>.|TRBJ1-2|TRBV28|.
TGTGCCAGCAGTTCCCCAGTGGGCGTCTATGGCTACACCTTC
CASSSPVGVYGYTF
>many|TRBJ1-5|TRBV10-3|.
TGTGCCATCAGTGACCCCCGGGGAGGGGATCAGCCCCAGCATTTT
CAISDPRGGDQPQHF
>many|TRBJ2-4|TRBV11-2|TRBD1
TGTGCCAGCAGCTTCCTAGGGACAGGGAGACCTATAGCCAAAAACATTCAGTACTTC
CASSFLGTGRPIAKNIQYF
>many|TRBJ2-7|TRBV28|.
TGTGCCAGCAATGACAGTCACTACGAGCAGTACTTC
CASNDSHYEQYF
>.|TRBJ2-7|TRBV7-8|.
TGTGCCAGCAGCCCGACCGGGCCCTCCCGAGACGAGCAGTACTTC
CASSPTGPSRDEQYF
>many|TRBJ2-7|TRBV6-1|.
TGTGCCAGCAGTGAAGCAACTAGATACGAGCAGTACTTC
CASSEATRYEQYF
>many|TRBJ2-5|TRBV11-2|.
TGTGCCAGCAGCTTCTCAAAGCAAGAGACCCAGTACTTC
CASSFSKQETQYF
>many|TRBJ1-5|TRBV2|.
TGTGCCAGCGCCCAACCACCTCAGCCCCAGCATTTT
CASAQPPQPQHF